This record concerns one T cell receptor beta chain sequence. There is no known antigen for this receptor. No much larger clone is present one base from it, and per-base qualities are unavailable. Genomic DNA was extracted with the Qiagen DNeasy kit from unsorted PBMCs and from negatively selected CD4+ and CD8+ fractions. Amplification of TCR beta CDR3 regions was done by immunoSEQ multiplex PCR with primers that anneal to V and J segments. Amplification bias was minimized using a synthetic immune receptor repertoire, and residual bias was removed computationally after sequencing. In the original analysis: Repertoire diversity was quantified as the Shannon entropy index using custom Python scripts. The unsorted, CD4+ and CD8+ repertoires were each analyzed separately, with the exception of combined analyses, where CD4+ and CD8+ sequences were merged in silico. A clone was considered expanded if an increase in frequency of at least 2-fold after treatment relative to C1D1 was found, and a pseudocount of 0.5 was applied to clones undetected at baseline. Singleton clones were defined as clones with 0 or 1 copy at C1D1, and non-singleton clones were defined as clones with 2 or more copies. Clones expanded in unsorted samples were annotated as CD4+, CD8+ or unknown by matching protein sequences in sorted samples from the same patient. Diversity changes from C1D1 to C4D1 were tested in paired samples using Wilcoxon tests. TCRdb holds this immuneACCESS table with in-frame rearrangements only. Some clones are missing; in checked studies, unresolved V genes explain under half, and the rest has no known cause. The DNA was the basis for D and trimming; V, J and clone size are from that table. This sample is represented by more than 140,000 clones; approximately 80% of them were singletons. Of the sample, roughly 10% is held by the ten largest clones.

The entry originates in a study of PD-1 blockade in classical Hodgkin lymphoma (dated by TCRdb to the early 2020s). Regarding the study in general: Nivolumab dosing was 3 mg/kg intravenously every 2 weeks, continuing until either disease progression or unacceptable toxicity. The study used TCR beta sequencing and CyTOF to define a peripheral blood immune signature of response to PD-1 blockade in classical Hodgkin lymphoma.

The research as a whole found: Baseline TCR diversity was reported to be lower in newly diagnosed patients than in healthy donors and to be lower still in relapsed/refractory patients. CD4+ but not CD8+ TCR diversity rose significantly by C4D1 (p=0.0027 vs p=0.16), most apparent in complete responders (p=0.02). Diversity was lower in patients who began nivolumab less than 1 year after ASCT, so these patients were left out of later analyses to avoid confounding by immune reconstitution. Baseline diversity similar to that of newly diagnosed patients was observed in trial patients achieving complete response, whereas significantly lower diversity was observed in partial responders and progressors. Only a single clinical trial cohort was studied, and what caused the repertoire differences, possibly disease activity or prior therapy, remained undefined.

The sample's time point label, in plain terms: cycle 2 day 1 (C2D1) of nivolumab. Relapse after autologous stem cell transplantation had occurred in all trial patients, and cohorts A, B and C were distinguished by prior brentuximab vedotin exposure. The trial cohort was composed of about 60 patients with relapsed/refractory classical Hodgkin lymphoma, for whom complete response, partial response or progressive disease was recorded as best overall response. In the multi-cohort phase II CheckMate 205 trial, trial patients received single-agent nivolumab. An independent review committee assessed best overall response by applying the 2007 International Working Group response criteria. Trial PBMCs were obtained immediately prior to nivolumab initiation (C1D1) and on therapy at cycle 2 day 1 and cycle 4 day 1. Peripheral blood was collected in 8 mL Vacutainer Cell Preparation Tubes, from which PBMCs were isolated by centrifugation and then cryopreserved.

Including cysteine and phenylalanine, the CDR3 has 14 amino acids. The retained sequence is limited to the CDR3, 42 bases, with the frame set at the first base. For this chain, trimming is 6 bases at the V end and 8 bases at the J end, and the number of junction bases without a gene match is 6. CDR1 MNHEY and CDR2 SVGAGI are derived from the germline V gene. Specimen: peripheral blood mononuclear cells (PBMCs), collected before the second cycle of nivolumab. The clonotype comes from a human donor with classical Hodgkin lymphoma. The chain uses TRBV6-5 and TRBJ1-4; a stretch of 10 junction bases matches TRBD1. The nucleotide sequence is TGTGCCAGCAGCCCCGACAGGGGGCGCGAAAAACTGTTTTTT. This encodes CASSPDRGREKLFF.